A selection of T cell receptor beta chains follows, all from one sample in a study of T cell repertoires in cytomegalovirus infection. TCRdb fed the reads into MiXCR, producing one record per CDR3 protein. The sample lists roughly 500,000 distinct CDR3 sequences; approximately 10% were seen once. Sequenced: PBMCs. The source of these receptors is a human donor in good health (CMV status not recorded). Some clones in this sample may be carry-over from other donors' samples. Both conserved end residues are part of each CDR3. The D gene is left open where the match is weak. Clone size is stated in some rows and not others, as once, few, many or a class when expanded.

J | size | D | V | CDR3 | DNA
TRBJ1-6 | . | . | TRBV28 | CASSLGGAGSPLHF | TGTGCCAGCAGTTTGGGCGGCGCCGGGTCACCCCTCCACTTT
TRBJ1-5 | many | . | TRBV28 | CASSLEVTLRNQPQHF | TGTGCCAGCAGTTTAGAAGTGACCCTACGGAATCAGCCCCAGCATTTT
TRBJ2-5 | many | . | TRBV28 | CASSPPGTGGETQYF | TGTGCCAGCAGCCCTCCGGGAACCGGGGGAGAGACCCAGTACTTC
TRBJ1-2 | many | . | TRBV6-6 | CASLPGQHTPYGYTF | TGTGCCAGCCTACCCGGACAGCACACACCTTATGGCTACACCTTC
TRBJ1-2 | many | . | TRBV5-6 | CASSLWGLGANYGYTF | TGTGCCAGCAGCTTGTGGGGTTTAGGAGCTAACTATGGCTACACCTTC
TRBJ1-4 | many | . | TRBV20-1 | CSAPLGTNEKLFF | TGCAGTGCGCCGCTTGGGACTAATGAAAAACTGTTTTTT
TRBJ1-1 | few | . | TRBV15 | CATSREWGAANTEAFF | TGTGCCACCAGCAGAGAATGGGGGGCGGCGAACACTGAAGCTTTCTTT
TRBJ1-6 | . | . | TRBV5-1 | CASSLARTPSPLHF | TGCGCCAGCAGCTTGGCCCGGACACCGTCACCCCTCCACTTT
TRBJ2-5 | many | . | TRBV14 | CASSQGATSGTQYF | TGTGCCAGCAGCCAAGGAGCCACCTCGGGGACCCAGTACTTC
TRBJ1-5 | few | TRBD1 | TRBV28 | CASSPPRDRGPQPQHF | TGTGCCAGCAGTCCACCCCGGGACAGGGGGCCTCAGCCCCAGCATTTT
TRBJ1-5 | many | . | TRBV12-3/TRBV12-4 | CASSLWGLDQPQHF | TGTGCCAGCAGTTTATGGGGGCTCGATCAGCCCCAGCATTTT
TRBJ2-7 | . | . | TRBV29-1 | CSVGAPLTREQYF | TGCAGCGTTGGGGCCCCCCTGACACGCGAGCAGTACTTC
TRBJ2-1 | many | TRBD2 | TRBV7-8 | CASSFSGVYNEQFF | TGTGCCAGCAGCTTCAGCGGGGTCTACAATGAGCAGTTCTTC
TRBJ1-2 | . | . | TRBV6-2/TRBV6-3 | CASSYPSWDRGDYGYTF | TGTGCCAGCAGTTACCCTTCGTGGGACCGAGGGGACTATGGCTACACCTTC
TRBJ1-4 | . | . | TRBV19 | CASSTSSVRNEKLFF | TGTGCCAGTAGTACGTCCTCAGTACGGAATGAAAAACTGTTTTTT
TRBJ2-5 | few | . | TRBV20-1 | CSAKTSGQVQETQYF | TGCAGTGCTAAAACCTCGGGACAAGTACAAGAGACCCAGTACTTC
TRBJ1-4 | many | TRBD1 | TRBV7-8 | CASSQTGGDEKLFF | TGTGCCAGCAGCCAAACAGGGGGAGATGAAAAACTGTTTTTT
TRBJ2-1 | many | . | TRBV11-3 | CASSPTTGPRRNEQFF | TGTGCCAGCAGCCCAACGACAGGCCCACGGCGCAATGAGCAGTTCTTC
TRBJ2-7 | many | . | TRBV20-1 | CSARDPTGRYEQYF | TGCAGTGCTAGAGACCCCACAGGGAGGTACGAGCAGTACTTC
TRBJ2-1 | many | TRBD1 | TRBV18 | CASLGTATSNEQFF | TGTGCCAGCCTAGGGACAGCAACTTCTAATGAGCAGTTCTTC
TRBJ1-1 | few | . | TRBV5-1 | CASSLEPEGTEAFF | TGCGCCAGCAGCTTGGAACCGGAAGGGACTGAAGCTTTCTTT
TRBJ2-5 | many | . | TRBV27 | CASSMTVQETQYF | TGTGCCAGCAGTATGACAGTACAAGAGACCCAGTACTTC
TRBJ1-2 | few | . | TRBV29-1 | CSVSTDNYGYTF | TGCAGCGTCTCTACTGATAACTATGGCTACACCTTC
TRBJ2-2 | many | . | TRBV19 | CASSIDLLSGFANTGELFF | TGTGCCAGTAGTATAGATCTCCTGAGCGGCTTCGCGAACACCGGGGAGCTGTTTTTT
TRBJ2-7 | few | . | TRBV7-9 | CASSPPRTAYEQYF | TGTGCCAGCAGCCCTCCACGGACAGCCTACGAGCAGTACTTC
TRBJ2-1 | few | . | TRBV29-1 | CSVEGPYNEQFF | TGCAGCGTTGAAGGGCCATACAATGAGCAGTTCTTC
TRBJ1-3 | many | . | TRBV11-2 | CASSPGRSSGNTIYF | TGTGCCAGCAGCCCGGGACGTAGCTCTGGAAACACCATATATTTT
TRBJ1-3 | few | . | TRBV19 | CASSPPGIRQNTIYF | TGTGCCAGTAGTCCTCCGGGAATCCGGCAAAACACCATATATTTT
TRBJ2-7 | many | . | TRBV6-1 | CASSEAGPWESYEQYF | TGTGCCAGCAGTGAAGCGGGCCCTTGGGAATCCTACGAGCAGTACTTC
TRBJ2-1 | many | TRBD2 | TRBV28 | CASSLLAGGPFYEQFF | TGTGCCAGCAGTTTACTAGCGGGAGGGCCTTTCTATGAGCAGTTCTTC
TRBJ2-7 | . | TRBD1 | TRBV7-9 | CASSWDGEGGKAYEQYF | TGTGCCAGCAGCTGGGATGGTGAAGGGGGCAAAGCCTACGAGCAGTACTTC
TRBJ2-7 | many | TRBD2 | TRBV7-2 | CASSLPPWTSGSGYEQYF | TGTGCCAGCAGCTTACCACCTTGGACTAGCGGGAGTGGGTACGAGCAGTACTTC
TRBJ2-7 | . | . | TRBV20-1 | CSASTETYEQYF | TGCAGTGCATCGACAGAAACCTACGAGCAGTACTTC
TRBJ1-1 | . | . | TRBV5-1 | CASSLAGGVVEAFF | TGCGCCAGCAGCTTGGCCGGAGGAGTGGTTGAAGCTTTCTTT
TRBJ1-3 | many | . | TRBV7-9 | CASSFLPTGRSGNTIYF | TGTGCCAGCAGCTTCCTCCCCACGGGACGCTCTGGAAACACCATATATTTT
TRBJ1-3 | many | . | TRBV12-3/TRBV12-4 | CASSFMNTIYF | TGTGCCAGCAGTTTCATGAACACCATATATTTT
TRBJ2-1 | few | TRBD1 | TRBV5-1 | CASSLDGRGLNEQFF | TGCGCCAGCAGCTTGGATGGCAGGGGGCTAAATGAGCAGTTCTTC